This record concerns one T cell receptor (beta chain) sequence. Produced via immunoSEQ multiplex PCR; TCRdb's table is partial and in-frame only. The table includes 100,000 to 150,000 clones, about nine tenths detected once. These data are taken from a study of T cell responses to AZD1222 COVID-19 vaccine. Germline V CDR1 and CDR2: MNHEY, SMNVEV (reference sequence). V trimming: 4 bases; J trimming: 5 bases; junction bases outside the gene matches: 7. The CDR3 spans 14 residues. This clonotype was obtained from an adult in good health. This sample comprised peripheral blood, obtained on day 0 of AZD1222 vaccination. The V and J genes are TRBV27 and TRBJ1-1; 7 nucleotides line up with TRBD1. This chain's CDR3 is CASSSGRGMTEAFF. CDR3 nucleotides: TGTGCCAGCAGTTCAGGCAGGGGGATGACTGAAGCTTTCTTT.